Each of the 3 T cell receptor beta chains below was sequenced from the same sample in a study of technical replicates of blood from a few donors. Repertoires were generated with immunoSEQ multiplex PCR, while TCRdb's copy carries only in-frame clones and drops some. The table has about 78,000 clones, more than 85% seen once; the top ten hold 0.41%. Sequencing was performed on T cells isolated from PBMCs. These receptor sequences come from a human donor in good health.

V and J are TRBV14 and TRBJ2-1; D is unresolved. Germline-derived CDR1 and CDR2 are SGHDN and FVKESK. The V end lost 6 bases, the J end lost 6 bases, and 6 bases lay between the germline ends. This CDR3 contains 11 residues. CDR3 residues: CASSQFNEQFF. CDR3 bases: TGTGCCAGCAGTCAGTTCAATGAGCAGTTCTTC.

The sample holds a few counts of this clone. The V and J genes are TRBV7-3 and TRBJ2-7; TRBD1 might be the D (5 bases). CDR1 is SGHTA, CDR2 FQGTGA, per germline. This CDR3 is built from 15 residues. Trimming took off 1 base at V and 4 bases at J, with 14 bases between the two ends. CDR3 nucleotides: TGTGCCAGCAGCTTAAGTCGGGTGGGGCAGTACGAGCAGTACTTC. Protein sequence: CASSLSRVGQYEQYF.

This clone has only one observation. V gene TRBV5-1 combines with J gene TRBJ2-2; no clear D gene. The V end lost 4 bases, the J end lost 1 base, and 5 bases lay between the germline ends. The V gene's germline CDR1 is SGHRS and CDR2 YFSETQ. The CDR3 runs 13 residues. CDR3 DNA: TGCGCCAGCAGCCGAGGGAACACCGGGGAGCTGTTTTTT. Protein: CASSRGNTGELFF.